This note documents a single T cell receptor beta chain sequence. This sample was taken from a study of OX40 agonist ivuxolimab in advanced cancers. The protocol was immunoSEQ multiplex PCR, while the TCRdb copy is restricted to in-frame clones and leaves out a portion. In the table there are about 37,000 clones, about 85% of which are singletons. The V gene's germline CDR1 is ENHRY and CDR2 SYGVKD. Trimming removed 0 bases at V and 4 bases at J, with 15 bases between. The CDR3 consists of 16 residues. This TCR came from an adult with an advanced solid tumor such as melanoma, head and neck, liver or kidney cancer. Sequences were derived from CD4+ or CD8+ T cells sorted from blood, sampled in a trial of the OX40 agonist ivuxolimab. V is TRBV10-3 and J is TRBJ2-5, with D perhaps matching TRBD1 or TRBD2 (5 bases each). The CDR3 DNA reads TGTGCCATCAGTGAGTCGGGACCAACACGCCCAGAGACCCAGTACTTC. Protein: CAISESGPTRPETQYF.